A selection of T cell receptor beta chains follows, all from one sample in a study of T cell responses to AZD1222 COVID-19 vaccine. Using immunoSEQ multiplex PCR, the repertoire was profiled, and TCRdb retains in-frame clones only, with some absent. The table lists some 81,000 clones, around nine tenths of them singletons. Sample: peripheral blood, taken 28 days after the second AZD1222 dose. Receptors were obtained from an adult who received the AZD1222 COVID-19 vaccine. Both conserved end residues are part of each CDR3. The D gene is left open where the match is weak. The listing skips clone size in some rows; elsewhere it reads once, few, many or a size class.

clone_size j_call v_call d_call cdr3_aa cdr3_nt
NA TRBJ1-4 TRBV19 NA CASAAGRPTNEKLFF TGTGCCAGTGCAGCGGGAAGACCAACTAATGAAAAACTGTTTTTT
once TRBJ1-2 TRBV7-9 NA CASSFDSAYGYTF TGTGCCAGCAGCTTCGACAGTGCCTATGGCTACACCTTC
NA TRBJ1-1 TRBV7-3 NA CASSLNGGISEAFF TGTGCCAGCAGCTTAAATGGGGGTATTTCTGAAGCTTTCTTT
NA TRBJ2-1 TRBV29-1 TRBD2 CSGGRYSGGGPIYNEQFF TGCAGCGGTGGTAGGTATAGCGGCGGGGGGCCGATCTACAATGAGCAGTTCTTC
NA TRBJ1-5 TRBV10-3 NA CAISRQENQPQHF TGTGCCATCAGTCGACAGGAGAATCAGCCCCAGCATTTT
NA TRBJ1-3 TRBV10-3 NA CAISVLGPSSGNTIYF TGTGCCATCAGTGTTTTAGGCCCTAGCTCTGGAAACACCATATATTTT
NA TRBJ2-3 TRBV4-1 NA CASSHFGGKSTDTQYF TGCGCCAGCAGCCATTTTGGCGGGAAGAGCACAGATACGCAGTATTTT
medium-sized TRBJ1-1 TRBV3-1/TRBV3-2 NA CASSQDRGRMGGPIGNTEAFF TGTGCCAGCAGCCAAGATCGGGGGCGGATGGGGGGCCCGATTGGAAACACTGAAGCTTTCTTT
NA TRBJ1-2 TRBV2 NA CASSEAISGYKDGYTF TGTGCCAGCAGTGAAGCGATATCAGGGTATAAAGATGGCTACACCTTC
once TRBJ2-3 TRBV2 NA CAIKTGTTTDTQYF TGTGCCATCAAAACCGGGACCACCACAGATACGCAGTATTTT
once TRBJ2-1 TRBV7-2 TRBD2 CASSLRRTAGGNEQFF TGTGCCAGCAGCTTAAGGCGGACCGCGGGAGGGAATGAGCAGTTCTTC
NA TRBJ1-1 TRBV10-1 TRBD1 CASSDNRDRGACTEAFF TGCGCCAGCAGTGATAACCGGGACAGGGGAGCGTGCACTGAAGCTTTCTTT
NA TRBJ1-5 TRBV2 NA CASRATGTGQPQHF TGTGCCAGCAGGGCCACAGGGACGGGTCAGCCCCAGCATTTT
NA TRBJ2-3 TRBV18 NA CASSPSSTDTQYF TGTGCCAGCTCACCTTCTAGCACAGATACGCAGTATTTT
NA TRBJ2-1 TRBV28 TRBD2 CASRPLAGLTDNEQFF TGTGCCAGCAGGCCGCTAGCGGGATTAACTGACAATGAGCAGTTCTTC
NA TRBJ2-1 TRBV9 NA CASSVVGSSYNEQFF TGTGCCAGCAGCGTAGTTGGGAGCTCCTACAATGAGCAGTTCTTC
NA TRBJ1-2 TRBV20-1 NA CGLRENYGYTF TGCGGGCTCAGGGAGAACTATGGCTACACCTTC
NA TRBJ1-4 TRBV28 NA CASSFTVLGDEKLFF TGTGCCAGCAGTTTCACGGTGTTAGGGGATGAAAAACTGTTTTTT
NA TRBJ1-5 TRBV7-6 NA CASSLGAGIAQPQHF TGTGCCAGCAGCTTAGGGGCGGGGATAGCTCAGCCCCAGCATTTT
NA TRBJ1-1 TRBV19 NA CASSVSLNTEAFF TGTGCCAGTAGTGTGAGTTTGAACACTGAAGCTTTCTTT
NA TRBJ2-2 TRBV2 NA CASKSSVNTGELFF TGTGCCAGCAAGTCTAGCGTTAACACCGGGGAGCTGTTTTTT
NA TRBJ1-5 TRBV19 NA CASNPGTRGRNQPQHF TGTGCCAGTAACCCGGGGACACGAGGGAGGAATCAGCCCCAGCATTTT
NA TRBJ2-1 TRBV10-2 TRBD1 CASSETTGTGVIKQFF TGCGCCAGCAGTGAGACGACCGGGACAGGGGTTATTAAGCAGTTCTTC
NA TRBJ2-7 TRBV3-1/TRBV3-2 TRBD1 CASSRVRQGVDEQYF TGTGCCAGCAGCCGGGTACGACAGGGAGTCGACGAGCAGTACTTC
NA TRBJ2-3 TRBV7-3 NA CASRLNPLGADTQYF TGTGCCAGCAGGTTAAACCCTCTGGGGGCAGATACGCAGTATTTT
NA TRBJ1-6 TRBV27 NA CASRGGTLGRSPLHF TGTGCCAGCAGGGGGGGGACCTTGGGACGTTCACCCCTCCACTTT
NA TRBJ1-2 TRBV5-1 NA CASRQDPAANYGYTF TGCGCCAGCAGGCAGGACCCAGCAGCTAACTATGGCTACACCTTC
NA TRBJ1-1 TRBV5-1 NA CASSVTPTNTEAFF TGCGCCAGCAGCGTGACACCCACGAACACTGAAGCTTTCTTT
NA TRBJ1-4 TRBV19 NA CASSLLGRAREKLFF TGTGCCAGTAGTCTCCTCGGCAGGGCGCGTGAAAAACTGTTTTTT
NA TRBJ2-7 TRBV11-3 NA CASSFGGREQYF TGTGCCAGCAGCTTCGGGGGTCGGGAGCAGTACTTC
NA TRBJ2-1 TRBV10-3 NA CAISLSGTVSYNEQFF TGTGCCATCAGTCTTTCCGGGACGGTGTCCTACAATGAGCAGTTCTTC
NA TRBJ1-3 TRBV18 NA CASSPEVVHGNTIYF TGTGCCAGCTCACCAGAGGTCGTACATGGAAACACCATATATTTT
NA TRBJ1-5 TRBV7-8 NA CASSRGLGRNSNQPQHF TGTGCCAGCAGCCGAGGTTTGGGAAGAAATAGCAATCAGCCCCAGCATTTT
NA TRBJ1-3 TRBV5-3 NA CARSLDGNTIYF TGTGCCAGAAGCTTGGACGGAAACACCATATATTTT
once TRBJ2-1 TRBV7-2 NA CASSSTGPRQFF TGTGCCAGCAGCTCGACAGGCCCTAGGCAGTTCTTC
NA TRBJ1-5 TRBV10-3 NA CAISESGRGSNQPQHF TGTGCCATCAGTGAGTCGGGGCGCGGTTCAAATCAGCCCCAGCATTTT
NA TRBJ1-2 TRBV19 NA CASSIWIGVVNYGYTF TGTGCCAGTAGTATATGGATAGGGGTGGTTAACTATGGCTACACCTTC
NA TRBJ1-4 TRBV5-1 TRBD1 CASSSRGRNEKLFF TGCGCCAGCAGCTCCAGGGGGCGGAATGAAAAACTGTTTTTT
NA TRBJ1-2 TRBV28 TRBD1 CASSSDRVDGYTF TGTGCCAGCAGTTCTGACAGGGTAGACGGCTACACCTTC
NA TRBJ1-5 TRBV19 NA CASSITPAGNQPQHF TGTGCCAGTAGTATTACTCCGGCGGGCAATCAGCCCCAGCATTTT
NA TRBJ2-1 TRBV9 TRBD2 CASSVGTSPVDEQFF TGTGCCAGCAGCGTGGGGACTAGCCCCGTCGATGAGCAGTTCTTC
NA TRBJ2-5 TRBV27 TRBD2 CASSTSGLAGGRMQETQYF TGTGCCAGCAGTACCTCCGGACTAGCGGGAGGGAGAATGCAAGAGACCCAGTACTTC
NA TRBJ2-7 TRBV4-1 TRBD2 CASSRSGSEQYF TGCGCCAGCAGCCGTAGCGGGAGTGAGCAGTACTTC
NA TRBJ1-2 TRBV2 NA CASSEGAGNYGYTF TGTGCCAGCAGTGAAGGGGCAGGGAACTATGGCTACACCTTC
NA TRBJ2-1 TRBV10-1 TRBD2 CASSDRGLAAWNEQFF TGCGCCAGCAGTGATAGGGGACTAGCGGCCTGGAATGAGCAGTTCTTC
NA TRBJ1-6 TRBV5-1 NA CASSLGGGDSPLHF TGCGCCAGCAGCTTGGGTGGGGGGGATTCACCCCTCCACTTT
NA TRBJ1-1 TRBV6-6 NA CASLTHPSRTEAFF TGTGCCAGCCTTACCCATCCCAGCCGCACTGAAGCTTTCTTT
NA TRBJ1-2 TRBV29-1 NA CSVDGYTF TGCAGCGTTGACGGCTACACCTTC
NA TRBJ1-5 TRBV10-2 TRBD1 CASDNRGMRGFNQPQHF TGCGCCAGCGACAACAGGGGAATGCGGGGGTTCAATCAGCCCCAGCATTTT
NA TRBJ2-4 TRBV6-5 NA CASSRSQGSNIQYF TGTGCCAGCAGCCGCAGTCAGGGCTCCAACATTCAGTACTTC
few TRBJ1-4 TRBV19 NA CASSRINEKLFF TGTGCCAGTAGCAGGATTAATGAAAAACTGTTTTTT
NA TRBJ1-2 TRBV7-2 TRBD1 CASSKRQGDYGYTF TGTGCCAGCAGCAAACGACAGGGCGACTATGGCTACACCTTC
NA TRBJ2-7 TRBV12-5 NA CASGLVALRFEQYF TGTGCTAGTGGTTTGGTAGCTCTCAGGTTCGAGCAGTACTTC
NA TRBJ2-1 TRBV24-1 NA CATSGIGSSYNEQFF TGTGCCACCAGTGGGATAGGGAGCTCCTACAATGAGCAGTTCTTC
NA TRBJ1-4 TRBV6-1 TRBD1 CASSEEGGTGEKLFF TGTGCCAGCAGTGAAGAGGGAGGGACAGGGGAAAAACTGTTTTTT